What follows are 10 T cell receptor beta chains derived from one specimen sequenced in a study of early T cells in non-severe SARS-CoV-2 infection. TCRdb reprocessed the 5' RACE reads via MiXCR and lists one record per CDR3 protein. The data contain 80,000 to 100,000 distinct CDR3 sequences, approximately 15% of them singletons. The sequenced sample consisted of whole blood. All receptors come from an adult who was a healthcare worker with PCR-confirmed SARS-CoV-2 infection or an uninfected control (not recorded which).

The CDR3 spells CASSPATTVKTQYF. In nucleotides, the CDR3 is TGTGCCAGCAGCCCGGCCACCACAGTGAAGACCCAGTACTTC. The chain combines TRBV7-9 with TRBJ2-5; D is uncertain. This CDR3 has 14 residues. V was clipped by 5 bases and J by 6 bases, with 16 bases between them. Germline assignment: CDR1 SEHNR and CDR2 FQNEAQ (reference sequence).

This clonotype was detected many times. This rearrangement joins TRBV29-1 to TRBJ1-2; 8 nucleotides match TRBD1. Germline-derived CDR1 and CDR2 are SQVTM and ANQGSEA. V dropped 7 bases and J dropped 8; count of bases not matched to a gene: 9. CDR3 length: 12 amino acids. CDR3 amino acids: CSAGVGQGGYTF. CDR3 nucleotides: TGCAGCGCTGGAGTAGGACAGGGAGGCTACACCTTC.

V usage is TRBV7-6 and J usage is TRBJ1-1, with 8 bases that match TRBD1. CDR3 length equals 18 residues. V shed 1 base, J shed 0 bases, and the junction held 10 bases outside the gene matches. Germline loops: CDR1 SGHVS, CDR2 FNYEAQ. The DNA of the CDR3 is TGTGCCAGCAGCTTAGAAGGTTGGACAGGGAATATGAACACTGAAGCTTTCTTT. Residues: CASSLEGWTGNMNTEAFF.

V and J are TRBV5-1 and TRBJ2-7; 12 bases fit TRBD2. The V segment lost 4 bases and the J segment 3 bases; nucleotides outside the gene matches: 11. Germline CDR1 is SGHRS and CDR2 is YFSETQ. The CDR3 covers 17 residues. The CDR3 protein is CASSPLPLAGGYYEQYF. The CDR3 nucleotides read TGCGCCAGCAGCCCTCTACCCCTAGCGGGAGGGTACTACGAGCAGTACTTC.

The chain recombines TRBV19 with TRBJ1-5; D might be TRBD1 (5 bases). The CDR3 has 13 residues. Germline assignment: CDR1 LNHDA and CDR2 SQIVND (reference sequence). V lost 11 bases, J lost 2 bases, and 13 bases lay in between. The CDR3 DNA reads TGTGCCGGGGGACGGAGAGGCAATCAGCCCCAGCATTTT. Its protein product is CAGGRRGNQPQHF.

In its sample, this clonotype was seen once. The rearrangement links TRBV19 to TRBJ2-1, with D perhaps given as TRBD1 or TRBD2 (5 bases each). With 5 bases removed from V and 1 base from J, the gap between germline ends came to 15 bases. Looked up from germline, CDR1 is LNHDA and CDR2 is SQIVND (reference sequence). CDR3 length equals 16 residues. This chain's CDR3 is CASSFWGKPSYNEQFF. The DNA of the CDR3 is TGTGCCAGTAGTTTTTGGGGGAAGCCGTCCTACAATGAGCAGTTCTTC.

The V call is TRBV27, the J call TRBJ1-5; D perhaps matches TRBD1 (6 bases). Trimming pared 2 bases from V and 5 bases from J, leaving 19 bases between. The CDR3 has 17 residues. Germline assignment: CDR1 MNHEY and CDR2 SMNVEV (reference sequence). DNA of the CDR3: TGTGCCAGCAGTTTAGTCAGGGACAAGCACGGGGATCAGCCCCAGCATTTT. Its translation is CASSLVRDKHGDQPQHF.

This clonotype was counted only a few times. The rearrangement uses TRBV20-1 and TRBJ1-5; possible D gene TRBD1, 5 bases. The CDR3 is 13 residues long. CDR1 is DFQATT and CDR2 is SNEGSKA in the germline V gene (reference sequence). V lost 0 bases, J lost 7 bases, and 10 bases lay in between. The CDR3 DNA is TGCAGTGCTAGAGATGGGGGACCCCAGCCCCAGCATTTT. Translation gives CSARDGGPQPQHF.

The CDR3 nucleotides are TGTGCCAGCAGTCCTACTAGCGGGAGTGCGAGCGAGCAGTACTTC. The encoded protein is CASSPTSGSASEQYF. The V gene is TRBV2, the J gene TRBJ2-7; 11 bases line up with TRBD2. This CDR3 has 15 residues. Unmatched junction bases numbered 9, after V lost 5 bases and J lost 6 bases. Germline V lookup: CDR1 SNHLY, CDR2 FYNNEI.

This clonotype is labeled as medium-sized. The chain joins TRBV20-1 to TRBJ1-1; D unclear. The V gene's germline CDR1 is DFQATT and CDR2 SNEGSKA (reference sequence). V lost 6 bases to trimming and J lost 3 bases, with 14 bases between them. This CDR3 is built from 13 residues. The CDR3 DNA reads as TGCAGTGCCGACCATCGACCAGACACTGAAGCTTTCTTT. Protein sequence: CSADHRPDTEAFF.